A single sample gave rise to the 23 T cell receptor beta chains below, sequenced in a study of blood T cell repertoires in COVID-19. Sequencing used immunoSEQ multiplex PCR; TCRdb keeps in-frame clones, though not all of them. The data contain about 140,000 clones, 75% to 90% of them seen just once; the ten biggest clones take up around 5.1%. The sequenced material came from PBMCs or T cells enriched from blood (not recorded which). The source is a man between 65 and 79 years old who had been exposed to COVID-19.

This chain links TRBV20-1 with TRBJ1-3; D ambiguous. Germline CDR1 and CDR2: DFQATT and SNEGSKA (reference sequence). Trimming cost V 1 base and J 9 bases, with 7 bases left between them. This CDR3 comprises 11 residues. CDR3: CSARVRGTIYF. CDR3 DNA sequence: TGCAGTGCTAGAGTACGGGGCACCATATATTTT.

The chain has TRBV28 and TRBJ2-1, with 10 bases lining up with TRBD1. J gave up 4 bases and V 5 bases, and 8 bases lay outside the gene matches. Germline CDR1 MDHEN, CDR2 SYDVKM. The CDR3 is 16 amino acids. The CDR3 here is CASSTRTGGLYNEQFF. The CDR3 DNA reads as TGTGCCAGCAGTACTCGGACAGGGGGACTTTACAATGAGCAGTTCTTC.

The CDR3 sequence: CASSLYQGDEQYF. In DNA form, the CDR3 reads TGTGCCAGCAGCTTGTACCAGGGGGACGAGCAGTACTTC. The chain recombines TRBV5-4 with TRBJ2-7; 7 bases are a match to TRBD1. With 1 base clipped from V and 5 bases from J, the junction kept 3 bases outside the gene matches. The CDR3 spans 13 residues. Germline CDR1 and CDR2: SGHNT and YYREEE (reference sequence).

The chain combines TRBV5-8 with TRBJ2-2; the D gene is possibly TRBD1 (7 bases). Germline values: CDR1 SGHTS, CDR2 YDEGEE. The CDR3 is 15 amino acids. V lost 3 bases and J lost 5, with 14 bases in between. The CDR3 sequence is CASSSDRAGTGELFF. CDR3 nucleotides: TGTGCCAGCAGCTCTGACAGGGCGGGGACCGGGGAGCTGTTTTTT. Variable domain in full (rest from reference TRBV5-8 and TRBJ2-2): EAGVTQSPTHLIKTRGQQATLRCSPISGHTSVYWYQQALGLGLQFLLWYDEGEERNRGNFPPRFSGRQFPNYSSELNVNALELEDSALYLCASSSDRAGTGELFFGEGSRLTVL.

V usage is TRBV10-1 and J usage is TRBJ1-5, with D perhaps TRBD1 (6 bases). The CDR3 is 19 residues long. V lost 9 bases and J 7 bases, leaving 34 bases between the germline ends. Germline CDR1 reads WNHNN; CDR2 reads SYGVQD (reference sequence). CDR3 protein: CARTTKSLRNREEGQPQHF. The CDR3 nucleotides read TGCGCCAGGACAACCAAATCCCTACGCAACAGGGAAGAAGGCCAGCCCCAGCATTTT.

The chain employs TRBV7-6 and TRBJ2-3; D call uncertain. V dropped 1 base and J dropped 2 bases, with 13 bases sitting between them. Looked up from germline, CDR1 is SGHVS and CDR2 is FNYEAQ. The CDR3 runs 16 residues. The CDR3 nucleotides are TGTGCCAGCAGCTTAGGGTTCACTCGGGTCACAGATACGCAGTATTTT. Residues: CASSLGFTRVTDTQYF.

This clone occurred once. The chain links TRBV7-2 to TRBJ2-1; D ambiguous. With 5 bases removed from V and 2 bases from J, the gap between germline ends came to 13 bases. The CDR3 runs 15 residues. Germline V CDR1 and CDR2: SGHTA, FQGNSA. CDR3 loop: CASSPDSSTYNEQFF. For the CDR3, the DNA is TGTGCCAGCAGCCCCGACTCATCAACCTACAATGAGCAGTTCTTC.

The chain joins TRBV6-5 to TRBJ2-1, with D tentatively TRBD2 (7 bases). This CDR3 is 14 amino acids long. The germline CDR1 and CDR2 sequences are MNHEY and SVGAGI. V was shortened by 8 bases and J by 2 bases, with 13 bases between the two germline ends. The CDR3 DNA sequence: TGTGCCAGCTTTGGGGGGGGCCCCTACAATGAGCAGTTCTTC. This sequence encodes CASFGGGPYNEQFF.

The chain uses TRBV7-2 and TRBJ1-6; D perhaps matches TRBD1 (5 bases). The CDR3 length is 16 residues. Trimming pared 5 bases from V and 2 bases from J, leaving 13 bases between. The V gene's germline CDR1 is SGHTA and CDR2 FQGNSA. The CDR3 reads CASSDPDRPYNSPLHF. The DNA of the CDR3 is TGTGCCAGCAGCGACCCCGACAGACCCTATAATTCACCCCTCCACTTT.

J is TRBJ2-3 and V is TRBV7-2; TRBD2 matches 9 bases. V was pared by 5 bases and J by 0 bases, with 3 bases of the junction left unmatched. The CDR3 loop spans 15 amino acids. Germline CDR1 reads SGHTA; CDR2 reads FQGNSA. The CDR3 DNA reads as TGTGCCAGCAGCAATAGCGGGGGAAGCACAGATACGCAGTATTTT. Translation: CASSNSGGSTDTQYF.

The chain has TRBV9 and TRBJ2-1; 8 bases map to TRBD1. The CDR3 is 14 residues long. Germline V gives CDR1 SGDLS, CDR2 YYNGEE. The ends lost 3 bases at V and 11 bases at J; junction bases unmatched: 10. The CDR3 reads CASSDPDGTGKQFF. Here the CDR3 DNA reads TGTGCCAGCAGCGACCCTGACGGGACAGGAAAGCAGTTCTTC.

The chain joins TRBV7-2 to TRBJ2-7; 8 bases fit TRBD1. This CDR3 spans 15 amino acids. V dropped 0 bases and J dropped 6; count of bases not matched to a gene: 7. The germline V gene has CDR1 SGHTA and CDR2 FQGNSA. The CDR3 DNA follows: TGTGCCAGCAGCTTAGCGACGGGACAGGTGGGCGAGCAGTACTTC. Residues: CASSLATGQVGEQYF.

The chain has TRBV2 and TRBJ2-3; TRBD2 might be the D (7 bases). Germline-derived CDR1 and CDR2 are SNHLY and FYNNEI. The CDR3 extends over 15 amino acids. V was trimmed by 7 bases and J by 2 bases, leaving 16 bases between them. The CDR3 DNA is TGTGCCAGCACCCGTCGGGGGGCCTACACAGATACGCAGTATTTT. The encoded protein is CASTRRGAYTDTQYF.

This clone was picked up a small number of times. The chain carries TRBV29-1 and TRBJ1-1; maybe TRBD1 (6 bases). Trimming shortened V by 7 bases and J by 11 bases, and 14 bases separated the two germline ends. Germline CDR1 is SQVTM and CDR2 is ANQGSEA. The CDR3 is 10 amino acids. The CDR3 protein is CSAMDSGAFF. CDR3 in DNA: TGCAGCGCTATGGACAGTGGGGCTTTCTTT.

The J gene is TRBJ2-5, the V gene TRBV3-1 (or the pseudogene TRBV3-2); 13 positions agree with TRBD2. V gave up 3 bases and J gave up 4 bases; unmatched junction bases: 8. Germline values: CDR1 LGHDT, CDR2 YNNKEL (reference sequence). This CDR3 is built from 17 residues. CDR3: CASSHGGLAGVGETQYF. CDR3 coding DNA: TGTGCCAGCAGCCACGGCGGACTAGCGGGAGTAGGAGAGACCCAGTACTTC.

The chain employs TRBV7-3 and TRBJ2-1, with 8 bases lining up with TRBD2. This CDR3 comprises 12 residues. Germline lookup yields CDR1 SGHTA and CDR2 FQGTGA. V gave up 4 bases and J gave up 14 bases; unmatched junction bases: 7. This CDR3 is CASSSGGDNKFF. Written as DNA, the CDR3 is TGTGCCAGCAGCTCCGGGGGGGATAACAAGTTCTTC.

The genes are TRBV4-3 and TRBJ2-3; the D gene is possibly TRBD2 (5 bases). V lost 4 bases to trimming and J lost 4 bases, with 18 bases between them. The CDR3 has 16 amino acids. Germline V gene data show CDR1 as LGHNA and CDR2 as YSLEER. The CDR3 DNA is TGCGCCAGCAGCCCAAAGACCGGGAATTGGGCAGATACGCAGTATTTT. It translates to CASSPKTGNWADTQYF.

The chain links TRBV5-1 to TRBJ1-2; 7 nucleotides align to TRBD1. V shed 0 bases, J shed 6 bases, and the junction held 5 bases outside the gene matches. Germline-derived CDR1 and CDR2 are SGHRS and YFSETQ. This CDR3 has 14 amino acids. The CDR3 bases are TGCGCCAGCAGCTTGGTGGGGCAGGGGGATGGCTACACCTTC. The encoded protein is CASSLVGQGDGYTF.

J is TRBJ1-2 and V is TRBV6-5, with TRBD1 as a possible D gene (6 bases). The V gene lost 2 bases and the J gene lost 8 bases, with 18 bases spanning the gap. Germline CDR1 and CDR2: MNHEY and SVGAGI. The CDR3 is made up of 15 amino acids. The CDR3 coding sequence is TGTGCCAGCAGTTACGAATCCCAGGGGATAAGAGGCTACACCTTC. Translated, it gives CASSYESQGIRGYTF.

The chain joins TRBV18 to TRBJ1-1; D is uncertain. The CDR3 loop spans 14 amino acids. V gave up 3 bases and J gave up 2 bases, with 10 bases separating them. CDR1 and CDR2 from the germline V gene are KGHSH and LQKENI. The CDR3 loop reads CASSPGVANTEAFF. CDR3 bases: TGTGCCAGCTCACCCGGGGTAGCCAACACTGAAGCTTTCTTT.

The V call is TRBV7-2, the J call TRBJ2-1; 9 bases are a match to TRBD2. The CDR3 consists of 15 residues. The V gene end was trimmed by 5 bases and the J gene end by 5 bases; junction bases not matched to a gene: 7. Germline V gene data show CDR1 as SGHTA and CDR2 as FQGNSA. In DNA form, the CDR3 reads TGTGCCAGCAGCCCCATAGCGGGGGCCCACAATGAGCAGTTCTTC. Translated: CASSPIAGAHNEQFF. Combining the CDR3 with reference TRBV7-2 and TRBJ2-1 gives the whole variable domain GAGVSQSPSNKVTEKGKDVELRCDPISGHTALYWYRQSLGQGLEFLIYFQGNSAPDKSGLPSDRFSAERTGGSVSTLTIQRTQQEDSAVYLCASSPIAGAHNEQFFGPGTRLTVL.

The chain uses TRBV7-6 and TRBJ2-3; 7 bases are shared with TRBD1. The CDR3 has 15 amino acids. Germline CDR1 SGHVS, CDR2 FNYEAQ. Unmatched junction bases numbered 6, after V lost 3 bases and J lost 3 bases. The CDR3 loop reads CASSLTGSNTDTQYF. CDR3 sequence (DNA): TGTGCCAGCAGCTTGACAGGGAGCAATACAGATACGCAGTATTTT.

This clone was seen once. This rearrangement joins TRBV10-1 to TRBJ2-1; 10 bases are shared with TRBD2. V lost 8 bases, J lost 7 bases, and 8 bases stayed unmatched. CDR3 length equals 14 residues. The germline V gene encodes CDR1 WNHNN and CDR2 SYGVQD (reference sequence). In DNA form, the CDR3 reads TGCGCCAGCCAAGAGCGGGAGGGCCGAAATGAGCAGTTCTTC. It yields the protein CASQEREGRNEQFF.